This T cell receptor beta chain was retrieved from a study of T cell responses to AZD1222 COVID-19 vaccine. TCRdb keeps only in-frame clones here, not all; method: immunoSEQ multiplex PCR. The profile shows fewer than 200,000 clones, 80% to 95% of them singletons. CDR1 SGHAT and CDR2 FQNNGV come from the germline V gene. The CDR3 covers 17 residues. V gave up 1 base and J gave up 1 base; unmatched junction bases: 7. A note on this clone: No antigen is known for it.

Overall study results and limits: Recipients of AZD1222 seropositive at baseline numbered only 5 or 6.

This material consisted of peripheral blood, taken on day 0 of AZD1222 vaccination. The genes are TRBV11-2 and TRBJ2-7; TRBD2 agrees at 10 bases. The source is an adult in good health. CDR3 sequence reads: CASSLAGKGLASYEQYF. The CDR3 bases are TGTGCCAGCAGCTTAGCCGGGAAGGGACTAGCGTCCTACGAGCAGTACTTC.